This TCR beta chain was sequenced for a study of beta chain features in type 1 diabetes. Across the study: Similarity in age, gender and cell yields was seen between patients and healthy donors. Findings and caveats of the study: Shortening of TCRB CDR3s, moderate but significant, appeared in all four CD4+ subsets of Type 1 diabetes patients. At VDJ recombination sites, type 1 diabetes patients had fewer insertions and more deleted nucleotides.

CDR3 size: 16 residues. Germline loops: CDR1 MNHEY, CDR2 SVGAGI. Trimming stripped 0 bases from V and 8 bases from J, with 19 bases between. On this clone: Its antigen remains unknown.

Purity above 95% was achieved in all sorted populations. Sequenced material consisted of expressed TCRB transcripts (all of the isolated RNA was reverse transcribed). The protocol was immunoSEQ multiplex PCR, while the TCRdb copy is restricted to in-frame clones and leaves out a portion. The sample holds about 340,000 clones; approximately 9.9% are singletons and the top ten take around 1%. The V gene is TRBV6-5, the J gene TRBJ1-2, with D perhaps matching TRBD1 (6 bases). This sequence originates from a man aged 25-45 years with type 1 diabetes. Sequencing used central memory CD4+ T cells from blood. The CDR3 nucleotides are TGTGCCAGCAGTTACTCGACGGGGGGCCGGCGGGAAGGCTACACCTTC. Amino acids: CASSYSTGGRREGYTF.